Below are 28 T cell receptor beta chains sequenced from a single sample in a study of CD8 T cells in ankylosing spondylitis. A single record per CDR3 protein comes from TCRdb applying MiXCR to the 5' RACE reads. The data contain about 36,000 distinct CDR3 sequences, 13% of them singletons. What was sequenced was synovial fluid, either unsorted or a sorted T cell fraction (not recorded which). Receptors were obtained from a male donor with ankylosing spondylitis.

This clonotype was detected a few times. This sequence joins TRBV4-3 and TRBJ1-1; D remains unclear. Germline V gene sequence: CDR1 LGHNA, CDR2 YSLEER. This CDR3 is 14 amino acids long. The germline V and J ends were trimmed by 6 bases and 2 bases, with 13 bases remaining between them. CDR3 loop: CASSRRITNTEAFF. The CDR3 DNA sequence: TGCGCCAGCAGTAGACGGATTACTAACACTGAAGCTTTCTTT.

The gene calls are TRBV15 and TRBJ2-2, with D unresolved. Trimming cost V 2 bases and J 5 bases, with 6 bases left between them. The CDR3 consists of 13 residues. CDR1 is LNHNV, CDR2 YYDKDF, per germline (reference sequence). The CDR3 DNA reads TGTGCCACCAGCAGAACTGAGACCGGGGAGCTGTTTTTT. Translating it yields CATSRTETGELFF.

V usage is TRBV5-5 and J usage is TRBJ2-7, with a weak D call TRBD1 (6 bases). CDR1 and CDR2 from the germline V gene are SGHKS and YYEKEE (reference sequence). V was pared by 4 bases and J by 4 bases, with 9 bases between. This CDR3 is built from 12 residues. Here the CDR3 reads CASSMGAYEQYF. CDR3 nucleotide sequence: TGTGCCAGCAGCATGGGGGCGTACGAGCAGTACTTC.

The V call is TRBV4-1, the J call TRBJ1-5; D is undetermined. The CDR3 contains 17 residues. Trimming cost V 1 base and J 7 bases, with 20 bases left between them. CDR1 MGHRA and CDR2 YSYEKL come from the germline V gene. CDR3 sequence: CASSQVAQEAILQPQHF. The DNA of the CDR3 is TGCGCCAGCAGCCAAGTAGCCCAGGAGGCAATATTACAGCCCCAGCATTTT.

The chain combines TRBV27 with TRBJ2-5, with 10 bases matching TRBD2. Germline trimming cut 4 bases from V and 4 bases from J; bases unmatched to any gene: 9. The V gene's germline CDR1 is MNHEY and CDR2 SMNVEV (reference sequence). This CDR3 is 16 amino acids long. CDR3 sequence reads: CASSYLQRGGVETQYF. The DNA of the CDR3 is TGTGCCAGCAGTTATTTACAGCGGGGGGGCGTAGAGACCCAGTACTTC.

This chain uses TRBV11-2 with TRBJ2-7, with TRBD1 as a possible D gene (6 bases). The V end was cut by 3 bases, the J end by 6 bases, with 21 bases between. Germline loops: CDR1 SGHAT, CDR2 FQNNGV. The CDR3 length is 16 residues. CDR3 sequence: CASSFHPTGRYLEQYF. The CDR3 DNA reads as TGTGCCAGCAGCTTCCACCCCACAGGGCGGTACCTCGAGCAGTACTTC.

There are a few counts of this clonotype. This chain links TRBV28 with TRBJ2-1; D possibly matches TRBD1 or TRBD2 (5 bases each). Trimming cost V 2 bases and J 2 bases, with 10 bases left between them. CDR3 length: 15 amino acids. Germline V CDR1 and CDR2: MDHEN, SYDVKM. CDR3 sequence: CASSLGGEPYNEQFF. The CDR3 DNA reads TGTGCCAGCAGTTTAGGGGGAGAACCCTACAATGAGCAGTTCTTC.

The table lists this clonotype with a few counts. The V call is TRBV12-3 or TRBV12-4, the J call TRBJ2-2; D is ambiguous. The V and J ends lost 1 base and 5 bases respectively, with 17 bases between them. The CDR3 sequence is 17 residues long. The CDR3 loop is CASSLVRSHGPTGELFF. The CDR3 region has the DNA TGTGCCAGCAGTTTAGTAAGATCTCACGGCCCAACCGGGGAGCTGTTTTTT.

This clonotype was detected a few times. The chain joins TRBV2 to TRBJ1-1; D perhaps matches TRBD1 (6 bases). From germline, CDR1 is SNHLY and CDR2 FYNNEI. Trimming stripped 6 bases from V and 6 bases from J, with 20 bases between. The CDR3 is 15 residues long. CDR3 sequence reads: CASRGSGDDVAEAFF. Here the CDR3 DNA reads TGTGCCAGCAGAGGTTCAGGGGACGATGTTGCTGAAGCTTTCTTT.

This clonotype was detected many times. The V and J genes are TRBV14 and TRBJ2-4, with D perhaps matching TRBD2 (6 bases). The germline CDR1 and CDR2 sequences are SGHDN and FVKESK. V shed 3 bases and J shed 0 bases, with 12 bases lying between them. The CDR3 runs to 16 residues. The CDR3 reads CASSQTTGLAKNIQYF. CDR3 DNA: TGTGCCAGCAGCCAGACCACGGGACTAGCCAAAAACATTCAGTACTTC.

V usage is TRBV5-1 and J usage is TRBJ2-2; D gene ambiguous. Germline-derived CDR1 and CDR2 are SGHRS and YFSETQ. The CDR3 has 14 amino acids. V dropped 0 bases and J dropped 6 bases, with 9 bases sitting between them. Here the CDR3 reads CASSLVVGSGELFF. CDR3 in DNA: TGCGCCAGCAGCTTGGTTGTGGGTTCCGGGGAGCTGTTTTTT.

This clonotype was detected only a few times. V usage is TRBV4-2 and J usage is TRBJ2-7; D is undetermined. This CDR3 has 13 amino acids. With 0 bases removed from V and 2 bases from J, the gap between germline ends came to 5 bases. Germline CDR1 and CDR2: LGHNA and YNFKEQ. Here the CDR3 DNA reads TGTGCCAGCAGCCAAGATGTCCCCTACGAGCAGTACTTC. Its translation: CASSQDVPYEQYF.

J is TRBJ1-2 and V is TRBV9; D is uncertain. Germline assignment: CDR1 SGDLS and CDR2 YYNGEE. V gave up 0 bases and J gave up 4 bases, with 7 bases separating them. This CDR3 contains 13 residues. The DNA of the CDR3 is TGTGCCAGCAGCGTAGAAGGGTCCTATGGCTACACCTTC. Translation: CASSVEGSYGYTF.

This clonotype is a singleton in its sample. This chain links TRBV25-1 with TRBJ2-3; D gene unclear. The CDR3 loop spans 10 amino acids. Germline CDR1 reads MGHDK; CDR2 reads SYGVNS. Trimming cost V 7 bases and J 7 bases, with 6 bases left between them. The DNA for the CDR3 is TGTGCCAGCATTGGGAATACGCAGTATTTT. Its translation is CASIGNTQYF.

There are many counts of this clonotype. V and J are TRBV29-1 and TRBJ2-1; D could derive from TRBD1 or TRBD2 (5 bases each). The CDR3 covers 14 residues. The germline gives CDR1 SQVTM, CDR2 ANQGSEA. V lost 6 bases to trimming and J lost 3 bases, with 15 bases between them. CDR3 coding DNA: TGCAGCGTCACCGGGGCCGGTTACTACAATGAGCAGTTCTTC. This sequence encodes CSVTGAGYYNEQFF.

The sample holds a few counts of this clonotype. The CDR3 region is CAWSPRGDLYEQYF. The CDR3, as DNA: TGTGCCTGGAGTCCACGGGGCGACCTATACGAGCAGTACTTC. The chain joins TRBV30 to TRBJ2-7, with D perhaps being TRBD1 or TRBD2 (5 bases each). Germline CDR1 and CDR2: GTSNPN and SVGIG (reference sequence). The CDR3 runs to 14 residues. Trimming removed 2 bases at V and 4 bases at J, with 15 bases between.

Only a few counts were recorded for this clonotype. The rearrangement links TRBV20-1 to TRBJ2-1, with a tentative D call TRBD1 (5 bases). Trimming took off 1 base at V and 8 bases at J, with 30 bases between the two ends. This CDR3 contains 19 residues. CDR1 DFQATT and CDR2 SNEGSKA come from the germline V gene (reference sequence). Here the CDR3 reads CSARALWGPERSWSYEQFF. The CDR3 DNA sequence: TGCAGTGCTAGAGCCTTGTGGGGCCCCGAAAGAAGCTGGTCCTATGAGCAGTTCTTC.

The CDR3: CASSYWGGQETQYF. Here the CDR3 DNA reads TGTGCCAGCAGTTACTGGGGGGGCCAAGAGACCCAGTACTTC. The V call is TRBV6-2 or TRBV6-3, the J call TRBJ2-5, with 7 bases lining up with TRBD2. Germline-derived CDR1 and CDR2 are MNHEY and SVGEGT. Unmatched junction bases numbered 0, after V lost 1 base and J lost 1 base. The CDR3 has 14 residues.

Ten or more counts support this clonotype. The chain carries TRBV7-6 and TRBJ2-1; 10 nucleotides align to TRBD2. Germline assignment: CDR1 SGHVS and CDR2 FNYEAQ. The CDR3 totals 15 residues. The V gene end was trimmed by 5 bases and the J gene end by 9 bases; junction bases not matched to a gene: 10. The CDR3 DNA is TGTGCCAGCAGCCGTATAGCGGGGGGCCCCGCTGAGCAGTTCTTC. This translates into CASSRIAGGPAEQFF. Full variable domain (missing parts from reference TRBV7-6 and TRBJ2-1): GAGVSQSPRYKVTKRGQDVALRCDPISGHVSLYWYRQALGQGPEFLTYFNYEAQQDKSGLPNDRFSAERPEGSISTLTIQRTEQRDSAMYRCASSRIAGGPAEQFFGPGTRLTVL.

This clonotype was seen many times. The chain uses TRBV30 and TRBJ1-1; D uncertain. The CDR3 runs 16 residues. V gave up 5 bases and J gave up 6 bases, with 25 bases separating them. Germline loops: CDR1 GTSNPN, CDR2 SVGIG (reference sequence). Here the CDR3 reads CAWDRPFLASRPEAFF. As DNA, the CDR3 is TGTGCCTGGGATCGTCCTTTTTTGGCCTCGCGGCCTGAAGCTTTCTTT.

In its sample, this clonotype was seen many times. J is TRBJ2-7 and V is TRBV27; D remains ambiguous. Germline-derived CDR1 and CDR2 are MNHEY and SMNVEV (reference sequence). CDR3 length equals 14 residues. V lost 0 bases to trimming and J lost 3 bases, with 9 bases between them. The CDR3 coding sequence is TGTGCCAGCAGTTTATCCAGAACTGGCTACGAGCAGTACTTC. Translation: CASSLSRTGYEQYF.

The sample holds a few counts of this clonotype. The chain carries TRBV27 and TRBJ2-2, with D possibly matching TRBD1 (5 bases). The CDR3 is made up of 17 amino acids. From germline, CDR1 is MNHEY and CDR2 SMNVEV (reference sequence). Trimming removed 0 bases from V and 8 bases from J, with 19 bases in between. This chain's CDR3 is CASSLSRTLYRRGELFF. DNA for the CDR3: TGTGCCAGCAGTTTATCGAGGACACTTTACAGACGGGGGGAGCTGTTTTTT.

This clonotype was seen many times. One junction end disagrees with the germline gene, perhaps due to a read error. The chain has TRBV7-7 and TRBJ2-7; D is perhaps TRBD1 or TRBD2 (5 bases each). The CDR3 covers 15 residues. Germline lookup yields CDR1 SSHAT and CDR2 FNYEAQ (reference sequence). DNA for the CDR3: TGTGCTAGCAGCCTGGGACCTTCCTTGGGGTACGAGCAGTACTTC. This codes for CASSLGPSLGYEQYF.

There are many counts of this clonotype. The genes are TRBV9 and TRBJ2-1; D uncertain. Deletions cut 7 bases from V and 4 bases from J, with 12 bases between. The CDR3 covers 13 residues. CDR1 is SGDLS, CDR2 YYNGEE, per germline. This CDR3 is CASGYGFYNEQFF. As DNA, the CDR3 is TGTGCCAGCGGGTACGGCTTTTACAATGAGCAGTTCTTC.

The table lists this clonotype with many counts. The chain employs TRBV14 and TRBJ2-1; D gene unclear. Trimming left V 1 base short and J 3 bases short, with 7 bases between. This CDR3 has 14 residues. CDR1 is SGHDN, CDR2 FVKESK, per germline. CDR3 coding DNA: TGTGCCAGCAGCCAAGGGTGGGACTACAATGAGCAGTTCTTC. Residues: CASSQGWDYNEQFF. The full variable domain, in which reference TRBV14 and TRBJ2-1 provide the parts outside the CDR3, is EAGVTQFPSHSVIEKGQTVTLRCDPISGHDNLYWYRRVMGKEIKFLLHFVKESKQDESGMPNNRFLAERTGGTYSTLKVQPAELEDSGVYFCASSQGWDYNEQFFGPGTRLTVL.

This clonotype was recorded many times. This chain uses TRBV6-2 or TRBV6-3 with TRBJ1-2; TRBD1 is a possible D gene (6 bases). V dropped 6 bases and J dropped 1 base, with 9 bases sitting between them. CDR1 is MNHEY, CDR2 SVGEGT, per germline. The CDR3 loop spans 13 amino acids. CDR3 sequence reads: CASSQDSNYGYTF. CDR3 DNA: TGTGCCAGCAGCCAGGACAGTAACTATGGCTACACCTTC.

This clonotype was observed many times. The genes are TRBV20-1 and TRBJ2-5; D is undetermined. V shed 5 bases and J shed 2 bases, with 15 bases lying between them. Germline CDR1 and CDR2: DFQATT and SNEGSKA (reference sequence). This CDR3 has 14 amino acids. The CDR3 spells CSAPPLFGQETQYF. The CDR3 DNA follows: TGCAGTGCTCCCCCGCTTTTCGGGCAAGAGACCCAGTACTTC.

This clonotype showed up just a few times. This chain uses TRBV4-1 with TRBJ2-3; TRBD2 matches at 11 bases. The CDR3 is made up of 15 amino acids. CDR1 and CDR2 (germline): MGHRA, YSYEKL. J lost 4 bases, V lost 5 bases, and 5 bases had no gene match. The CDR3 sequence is CASSLAGGPADTQYF. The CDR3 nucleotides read TGCGCCAGCAGCTTAGCGGGGGGGCCCGCAGATACGCAGTATTTT.